This TCR beta chain was captured by sequencing in a study of patients and donors after allogeneic stem cell transplantation (TCRdb year 2020). This clonotype occurred a few times. What antigen it recognizes has not been identified. No per-base quality is available; no much larger clone lies one base away. Preparation of the library involved RT-PCR. Instrument on record: NextSeq 550. Through fastp at Q25 and MiXCR, TCRdb rebuilt clones from the public reads, retaining in-frame beta chains. One record per CDR3 amino acid sequence lists the most common genes and DNA. Present in this sample are about 960,000 distinct CDR3 sequences, about a sixth of which were seen just once. Together, the top ten hold approximately 5.9% of the sample. Trimming takes 4 bases off V and 2 bases off J; junction bases not matched to a gene: 7. The germline V gene sets CDR1 to SGHRS and CDR2 to YFSETQ. Spanning cysteine to phenylalanine, the CDR3 consists of 15 amino acids. CDR3 DNA only is kept here, 45 bases in frame from base 1.

Sample: blood, either unsorted or a sorted T cell fraction (not recorded which). The chain is assembled from TRBV5-1 and TRBJ2-3; TRBD1 aligns with 7 central bases. The receptor comes from a human donor who was either an allogeneic HSCT recipient or a stem cell or donor lymphocyte infusion donor (not recorded which). It is not recorded whose cells these are; they may come from a transplant donor. The CDR3 region reads CASSDLQGLTDTQYF. The sequence in DNA is TGCGCCAGCAGCGACTTACAGGGGCTCACAGATACGCAGTATTTT.